This T cell receptor (beta chain) was recorded in a study of T cells after yellow fever vaccination. Study-wide context: Researchers used SMART-Seq v4 Ultra Low Input to prepare fractions that had low cell numbers.

Points from the study as a whole: The secondary T-cell response peaked on day 5, not day 15, but was weaker. The booster response re-showed most primary clones: 96% CD4, approximately 90% CD8.

Germline CDR1 is SGHTA and CDR2 is FQGTGA. CDR3 length: 15 residues. Deletions cut 2 bases from V and 2 bases from J, with 11 bases between. Of note for this clonotype: The antigen is unknown.

Researchers made TCR cDNA using 5'RACE template switching, and this step added a universal primer site and UMIs. TCRdb fed the 5' RACE reads into MiXCR, producing one record per CDR3 protein. Of a few hundred thousand distinct CDR3 sequences listed, about 5.2% are singletons. J is TRBJ2-3 and V is TRBV7-3; D tentatively reads TRBD1 or TRBD2 (5 bases each). The receptor was derived from a man between 18 and 35 years old who received the YFV17D yellow fever vaccine. This sample comprised CD4+ T cells sorted from PBMCs, obtained on the day of the yellow fever booster vaccination. CDR3: CASSLGLGVTDTQYF. CDR3 nucleotides: TGTGCCAGCAGCTTAGGGCTGGGGGTCACAGATACGCAGTATTTT. Drawing the rest from reference TRBV7-3 and TRBJ2-3, the complete variable domain is GAGVSQTPSNKVTEKGKYVELRCDPISGHTALYWYRQSLGQGPEFLIYFQGTGAADDSGLPNDRFFAVRPEGSVSTLKIQRTERGDSAVYLCASSLGLGVTDTQYFGPGTRLTVL.